The T cell receptor (beta chain) under discussion was sequenced for a study of blood T cells in healthy people across ages (dated by TCRdb to the mid-2010s). Context from the whole study: Template switching captured roughly one uniquely barcoded TCR beta cDNA molecule per two T cells in model experiments. The study measured age-related changes in TCR beta repertoire diversity using deep sequencing normalized with unique cDNA molecular identifiers. Four age groups were formed from the donors: young (average approximately 16 years), middle-aged (approximately 40), aged (more than 55) and long-lived (around 80). To avoid experimental bias, donors of different ages were randomly spread across the sequencing lanes. Two additional independent replicas of 1 million unique cDNA reads from the same blood draw were analyzed for two donors (one aged 18 to 30 and one aged 80 or older).

This clonotype has a count of ten or more. Which antigen it targets is not known. No much larger clonotype is one base removed from it; base qualities were not supplied. Study-wide findings and limitations: There was a strong correlation between observed TCR beta diversity and the percentage of naive T cells measured by flow cytometry. As age increased, observed TCR beta diversity per million T cells dropped in a roughly linear way, and a significant reduction was already evident by age 40. Estimates of total diversity based on one million sequenced T cells were regarded as lower bounds and as underestimates. Because profiling used bulk unsorted PBMCs, naive and antigen-experienced compartments could not be compared conclusively. Donor CMV infection status was unknown, potentially confounding age-related changes in expanded clonotypes. Compared with the aged group, more naive CD4+ T cells, fewer expanded clones and increased TCR diversity were shown by the long-lived group, suggesting age selection.

Receptor libraries were prepared by 5' RACE. For sequencing, an Illumina HiSeq 2500 was employed. A second PCR of about 6 to 11 cycles was performed with a sample-barcoded 5' primer and a J-beta primer mix. A unique molecular identifier was introduced onto each TCR beta cDNA molecule by a template-switch 5' adaptor carrying 12 random nucleotides. Each sample yielded at least 3 million CDR3-containing paired-end reads. The Mint cDNA synthesis kit, primed by a TRBC-specific oligonucleotide, was used to synthesize first-strand cDNA from all RNA. Following uracil-DNA glycosylase treatment, a first 18-cycle PCR with universal primers M1SS and BC2_uni_R was performed on all cDNA. The paper's processing steps were these. Normalization of each sample was performed by random selection of 1 million high-quality reads, each carrying a distinct molecular identifier. Reads sharing molecular identifiers were discarded rather than binned into consensus sequences. MiTCR, run with a Q25 quality threshold and the strictest error-elimination algorithm, handled CDR3 identification, clonotype clustering and error correction. A nonparametric unseen species model using Euler transformation provided a lower-bound estimate of total TCR beta diversity. The public reads were reprocessed in TCRdb via fastp at Q25 and MiXCR, keeping in-frame beta chains. Records with the same CDR3 protein are collapsed into one entry carrying the most frequent genes and DNA. V and J calls and clone size were set by TCRdb, not the authors. The sample data list 550,000 to 750,000 distinct CDR3 sequences, and roughly 20% of these were observed just once. Of the sample, about 3.6% is held by the ten largest clones.

Systemically healthy Caucasian individuals from Russia, approximately 39 in total and aged roughly 6 to 100 years, were included as donors. Each donor gave approximately 9.3 milliliters of peripheral blood, collected into EDTA-treated Vacutainer tubes. Ficoll-Paque density-gradient centrifugation was used to isolate PBMCs, with at least 6.5 million per sample. Total RNA, at least 6 micrograms per sample, was extracted from PBMCs with Trizol reagent. The percentages of naive CD45RAhigh/CD27high T cells were determined by flow cytometry on a PBMC aliquot from every donor. This clonotype was obtained from a man between 65 and 79 years old in good health. Source material: blood.

The nucleotide sequence is given as TGCAGCGTTGATAATCCGAACTCTGGGGCCAACGTCCTGACTTTC. It is translated as CSVDNPNSGANVLTF. The chain links TRBV29-1 with TRBJ2-6, with no D gene named confidently. Looking up the germline V gene yields CDR1 SQVTM and CDR2 ANQGSEA. V gives up 3 bases and J gives up 0 bases, and the segment between their germline ends measures 9 bases. Its CDR3 holds 15 amino acids, cysteine through phenylalanine. This entry keeps only the CDR3 DNA: 45 bases, framed from base 1.